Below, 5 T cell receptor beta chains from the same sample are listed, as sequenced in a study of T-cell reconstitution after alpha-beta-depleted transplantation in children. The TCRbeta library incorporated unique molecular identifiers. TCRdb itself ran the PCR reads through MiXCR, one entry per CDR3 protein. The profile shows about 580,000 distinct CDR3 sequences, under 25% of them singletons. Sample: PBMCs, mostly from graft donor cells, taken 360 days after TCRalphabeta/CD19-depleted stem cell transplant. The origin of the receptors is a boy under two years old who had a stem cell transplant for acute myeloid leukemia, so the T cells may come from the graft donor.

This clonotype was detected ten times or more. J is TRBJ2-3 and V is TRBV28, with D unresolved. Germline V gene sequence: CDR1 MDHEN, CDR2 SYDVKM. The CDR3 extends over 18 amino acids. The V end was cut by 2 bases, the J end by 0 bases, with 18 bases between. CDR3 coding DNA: TGTGCCAGCAGTTTACCTACCCAAGGAATCTTAAGCACAGATACGCAGTATTTT. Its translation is CASSLPTQGILSTDTQYF.

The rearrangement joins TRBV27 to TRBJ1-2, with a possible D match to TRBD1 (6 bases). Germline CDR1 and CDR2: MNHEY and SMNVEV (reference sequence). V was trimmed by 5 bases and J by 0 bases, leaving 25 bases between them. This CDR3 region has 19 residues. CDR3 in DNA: TGTGCCAGCAGTCACTCGAGGGGGGACCAAGCGGGTTCTAACTATGGCTACACCTTC. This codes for CASSHSRGDQAGSNYGYTF.

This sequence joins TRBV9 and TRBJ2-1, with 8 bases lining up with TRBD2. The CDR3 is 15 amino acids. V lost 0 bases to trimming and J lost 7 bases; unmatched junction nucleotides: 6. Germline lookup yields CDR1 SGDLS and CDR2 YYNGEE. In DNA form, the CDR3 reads TGTGCCAGCAGCGTAGAGGGACTAGGGCCGAATGAGCAGTTCTTC. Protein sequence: CASSVEGLGPNEQFF.

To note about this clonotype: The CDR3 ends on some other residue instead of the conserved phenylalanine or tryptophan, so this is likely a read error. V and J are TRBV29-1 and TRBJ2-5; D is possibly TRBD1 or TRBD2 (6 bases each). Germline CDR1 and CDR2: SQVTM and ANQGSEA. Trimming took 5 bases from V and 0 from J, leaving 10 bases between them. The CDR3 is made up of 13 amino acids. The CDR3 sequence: CSVRGLNQETQYS. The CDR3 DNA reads TGCAGCGTTCGGGGGCTTAACCAAGAGACCCAGTACTCC.

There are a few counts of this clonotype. In DNA, the CDR3 is TGTGCCAGCAGCCGGTATACAGGGGACTACGAGCAGTACTTC. Translating gives CASSRYTGDYEQYF. The V and J genes are TRBV11-2 and TRBJ2-7, with TRBD1 matching 7 bases. Germline trimming cut 5 bases from V and 3 bases from J; bases unmatched to any gene: 7. The CDR3 length is 14 residues. The germline V gene has CDR1 SGHAT and CDR2 FQNNGV.